This T cell receptor (beta chain) was retrieved from a study of cytomegalovirus exposure and HLA in healthy donors (dated by TCRdb to about 2017). Broadly, across the study: An earlier analysis of several hundred of the donors reported about 250 Gb of sequence data and some 120 million unique TCR beta sequences from approximately 180 million T cells. Using immunosequencing, the study profiled T cell repertoires from fewer than 700 subjects and related those repertoires to cytomegalovirus serostatus. Around 330 gigabases of sequencing data and around 85 million unique TCR sequences made up an early release that covered some 640 HLA-typed donors. Both class I and class II loci were covered by HLA typing, at four-digit resolution. On average, around 230,000 unique TCR beta nucleotide sequences were sequenced per donor among several hundred genotyped donors of the cohort, with 15% to 20% of those sequences being non-productive. Every discovery cohort repertoire had been produced on one sequencing platform. In addition to the first cohort of 666 subjects, a separate validation cohort of 120 different subjects was used. The aim of the study was to test whether cataloging public T cell receptors could identify signatures of past pathogen exposure. The number of typed donors differed by locus: about 629-640 for A, B, C, DRB1 and DQB1; some 500 for DQA1; roughly 600 for DPA1; and roughly 450 for DPB1. To predict cytomegalovirus infection status, the study combined high-throughput TCR immunosequencing, statistical association of individual TCRs with disease status, and machine learning. Alongside the repertoire data, information on donor age, sex, ethnicity and CMV serostatus was compiled. A few DR-DQ haplotypes were handled as single units for association and clustering because linkage in the cohort was strong. In the later analysis, no new phenotypic data were used to find candidate immune exposures; instead, reliance was placed on TCR beta sequences and their occurrence across donors. A later genetic analysis used genome-wide SNP genotypes for about 65% of the roughly 700 donors, treating that subset as a discovery cohort. To study patterns of TCR occurrence, a later analysis re-analyzed previously published TCR beta repertoires from 666 donors and added high-resolution HLA genotyping. In an earlier analysis of 500 to 650 of the donors, high-throughput TCR beta sequencing was used to judge whether each TCR beta V gene segment behaved as functional or pseudogenic. Of the roughly 400 genotyped donors, approximately 81% were placed in the genetic ancestry cluster associated with self-reported Caucasian donors.

The CDR3 spans 14 residues, from the cysteine through the phenylalanine. The read is trimmed to its CDR3 DNA, 42 bases read in frame from base 1. As encoded in the germline V gene, CDR1 is MDHEN while CDR2 is SYDVKM. Between the V and J ends, shortened by 6 bases and 1 base respectively, the junction contains 11 bases. General findings and caveats noted by the study authors: In a later analysis, HLA-associated TCR beta chains were found to be more clonally expanded and to have lower generation probabilities than equally common non-associated chains. In a later analysis, some 17,000 TCR beta sequences were associated with specific HLA alleles at a false discovery rate of 0.05. Most CMV-associated TCR beta chains appeared to be HLA-restricted in a later analysis, and the HLA associations seemed to be driven largely by CMV exposure. In this cohort, only TCR beta chains were sequenced, and detectable features were limited by the absence of alpha or paired-chain data. A later genetic analysis reported fewer N-insertions in productive TCRs among donors in an Asian-associated ancestry cluster than the roughly 720-donor mean. Because counts were too low, about 18 rarely observed V segments, including chromosome 9 orphons, were excluded from the earlier analysis of around 640 of the donors. Correlated functional status among segregating V segments might reflect linkage disequilibrium, but an unknown experimental factor could not be ruled out. Because the 87-base-pair reads could not distinguish some IMGT-functional V segments, including TRBV6-2 and TRBV6-3, those segments were excluded. A further reported finding was that TCR beta sequences accurately predicted the HLA-A and HLA-B alleles for most subjects in the first cohort. The only immune exposure information available for the cohort was CMV serostatus. The study gave a list of some 150 TCR beta chains associated with cytomegalovirus. It was suggested by the authors that the approach could potentially be generalized to other disease states and immunological phenotypes. HLA typing was unavailable for some donors at each locus, so association tests used only the typed subset. Presence/absence analyses assumed roughly uniform sequencing depth across donors, an assumption that may not hold. V-gene and J-gene trimming of TCR beta chains was associated with a missense DCLRE1C variant in a later genetic analysis, and the association was replicated in an independent cohort. When HLA alleles, especially DR and DQ, strongly co-occurred, TCR associations were difficult to assign to individual alleles. In vitro tests confirmed that a few of the cytomegalovirus-associated TCR beta chains recognize cytomegalovirus antigens. In an earlier analysis of roughly 560 of the donors, most TCR beta V segments were observed in productive rearrangements about 87% or about 30% of the time, broadly matching IMGT annotations. A later analysis reported that several top co-occurrence clusters appeared linked to parvovirus B19, influenza, CMV and Epstein-Barr virus. A cluster of highly shared sequence variants was judged likely to represent a technical artifact of the sequencing pipeline. According to a later analysis, TCR association rates differed among HLA loci, with DRB1 alleles showing the most associated TCRs and HLA-C alleles showing the fewest. In both the original and validation cohorts, the classifier was reported to diagnose cytomegalovirus status with high specificity and sensitivity. Most TCR sequences were seen in very few donors, while some public TCRs were found in many individuals.

Points on this clone: Which antigen it targets is not known. No base qualities exist here, and no much larger clone lies one base off it.

The cohort was made up of about 670 healthy bone marrow donors. At the time of sampling, every cohort member was nominally healthy, though immune exposures that went unrecorded were likely present. The donor was CMV seropositive and belonged to the group of a few hundred seropositive cohort members. Each donor provided a peripheral blood sample, and peripheral blood mononuclear cells were used for TCR beta sequencing. Genomic DNA was extracted from the blood cell samples with the Qiagen DNeasy Blood Extraction Kit. Library construction relied on the immunoSEQ multiplex PCR assay. A mixture of 60 forward primers for TCR Vbeta segments and 13 reverse primers for TCR Jbeta segments was used in the multiplex PCR. The CDR3 region of rearranged TCR beta genes was amplified from genomic DNA by a multiplex PCR assay. The amplified TCR beta libraries were sequenced on the Illumina HiSeq System as 87-base-pair reads. The authors processed their data as follows. A later analysis counted approximately 84 million unique TCR beta chains across the 700 or so repertoires, and some 11 million of these chains were shared by at least two donors. A nearest-neighbor algorithm error-corrected the raw reads and collapsed the reads into unique sequences, merging closely related sequences to remove PCR and sequencing errors. Alignment of CDR3 sequences to IMGT reference sequences was used to assign V, D and J gene segments. For a sequence to be retained, a match of at least six nucleotides was required to both a V gene segment and a J gene segment. Rearrangements were classified as productive when the CDR3 lacked stop codons and remained in frame with V and J, and all other rearrangements were classified as non-productive. CDR3 was defined by IMGT convention, running from the second conserved V-encoded cysteine to the conserved J-encoded phenylalanine. Sequences without an unambiguous match to a single V gene segment were excluded from the earlier analysis of a few hundred of the donors. In an earlier analysis of 587 of the donors, V segments were called functional above 56.7% productive rearrangements and were called segregating when the between-donor standard deviation exceeded 5%. To diagnose cytomegalovirus status from the catalog of TCR beta chain sequences, a statistical classification framework was built. In a later analysis, TCR nucleotide sequences were compared against IMGT/GENE-DB human TR gene sequences so that V and J genes could be assigned. Using the TCRdist pipeline, a later analysis assigned CDR3 sequences along with most-parsimonious VDJ recombination scenarios. In a later analysis, each TCR beta chain was defined by its CDR3 amino acid sequence together with its V-gene family, and reads lacking a unique V-gene family were excluded. As a way to deal with suspected cross-contamination and a sequencing artifact, a later analysis dropped 450 to 700 nucleotide sequences that were highly shared and had low generation probability. In a later analysis, a clonal expansion index for each public chain was calculated from normalized within-repertoire ranks of inferred template counts. In a later analysis, generation probabilities were computed using a VDJ recombination model fitted to out-of-frame rearrangements, and the results were checked against IGoR. Hypergeometric tests were used in a later analysis to score TCR-TCR, TCR-HLA and TCR-CMV co-occurrence, with a repertoire-size bias correction applied to the TCR pairs. A later analysis estimated false discovery rates by permuting HLA or CMV assignments 20 times. In a later analysis, co-occurring TCRs were grouped using DBSCAN, and TCRdist sequence similarity was added for clustering within HLA-allele-positive subsets. For co-occurrence clustering, repertoires with fewer than 30,000 or more than 120,000 public chains were excluded, along with several repertoires with anomalous nucleotide sharing. As stored in TCRdb, this immuneACCESS dataset retains in-frame rearrangements with V and J assigned. A fraction of the clones does not appear; measured against another copy, unresolved V genes explain less than half of the discrepancy, and the remainder lacks a known reason. V and J calls and clone size are as listed in that table; D and trimming were resolved from the DNA. This sample is represented by more than 100,000 clones; around 79% of them were singletons. About 3.5% of the sample is in the top ten clones.

The source of this sequence is a woman aged 30 to 39 in good health and CMV-seropositive. The V and J segments used are TRBV28 and TRBJ2-3; no D gene is confidently identified. The sample consisted of PBMCs. CDR3 sequence: CASSFISGTDTQYF. The DNA is as follows: TGTGCCAGCAGCTTTATCTCCGGCACAGATACGCAGTATTTT.